Listed below are T cell receptor beta chains from one sample, sequenced in a study of blood T cells in healthy people across ages. TCRdb analysed the 5' RACE reads with MiXCR anew, one entry per CDR3 protein. This sample has 870,000 or so distinct CDR3 sequences, with more than 25% found just once. The sample comprised blood. These receptors all come from a woman older than 75 in good health. CDR3s include the opening cysteine and the closing phenylalanine or tryptophan. The D gene is left open where the match is weak. The listing skips clone size in some rows; elsewhere it reads once, few, many or a size class.

V: TRBV28
size: NA
D: NA
J: TRBJ1-2
CDR3: CASRAAPDAGYTF
DNA: TGTGCCAGCAGGGCGGCGCCAGACGCTGGCTACACCTTC

V: TRBV28
size: NA
D: NA
J: TRBJ1-2
CDR3: CAGSFRGYGYTF
DNA: TGTGCCGGCAGTTTTAGGGGGTACGGCTACACCTTC

V: TRBV24-1
size: NA
D: TRBD2
J: TRBJ2-7
CDR3: CATSPREGFDEQYF
DNA: TGTGCCACCAGCCCGCGGGAGGGTTTTGACGAGCAGTACTTC

V: TRBV19
size: few
D: NA
J: TRBJ1-2
CDR3: CASMLGTQTTYGYTF
DNA: TGTGCCAGTATGCTAGGGACTCAAACTACCTATGGCTACACCTTC

V: TRBV7-2
size: NA
D: TRBD1
J: TRBJ2-7
CDR3: CASRLRTGAQSSYNEQYF
DNA: TGTGCCAGCCGTTTAAGGACAGGGGCACAAAGCTCCTACAATGAGCAGTACTTC

V: TRBV15
size: many
D: NA
J: TRBJ2-5
CDR3: CATSTGPNQQETQYF
DNA: TGTGCCACCAGCACCGGCCCGAACCAACAAGAGACCCAGTACTTC

V: TRBV5-1
size: NA
D: NA
J: TRBJ1-1
CDR3: CASSAIGDTEAFF
DNA: TGCGCCAGCAGCGCCATTGGGGATACTGAAGCTTTCTTT

V: TRBV6-5
size: few
D: NA
J: TRBJ2-1
CDR3: CASSLGTTYNEQFF
DNA: TGTGCCAGCAGTTTAGGGACCACCTACAATGAGCAGTTCTTC

V: TRBV12-3/TRBV12-4
size: many
D: NA
J: TRBJ2-3
CDR3: CASSSQATDTQYF
DNA: TGTGCCAGCAGTTCACAGGCCACAGATACGCAGTATTTT

V: TRBV20-1
size: many
D: NA
J: TRBJ2-5
CDR3: CSAAPQPQETQYF
DNA: TGCAGTGCAGCGCCGCAGCCCCAAGAGACCCAGTACTTC

V: TRBV6-5
size: many
D: NA
J: TRBJ2-7
CDR3: CASSSFGNEQYF
DNA: TGTGCCAGCAGTTCTTTCGGTAACGAGCAGTACTTC

V: TRBV6-4
size: NA
D: NA
J: TRBJ2-3
CDR3: CASSDFRLADTQYF
DNA: TGTGCCAGCAGTGATTTTCGCCTGGCAGATACGCAGTATTTT

V: TRBV19
size: NA
D: NA
J: TRBJ1-5
CDR3: CASSIGSSSNQPQHF
DNA: TGTGCCAGTAGTATCGGAAGTAGTAGCAATCAGCCCCAGCATTTT

V: TRBV7-9
size: many
D: NA
J: TRBJ1-4
CDR3: CASSRAAGLRNEKLFF
DNA: TGTGCCAGCAGCCGGGCGGCAGGGCTAAGAAATGAAAAACTGTTTTTT

V: TRBV27
size: NA
D: NA
J: TRBJ1-6
CDR3: CASGLGGPLGSPLHF
DNA: TGTGCCAGCGGCCTGGGGGGGCCCCTAGGGTCACCCCTCCACTTT

V: TRBV7-9
size: many
D: NA
J: TRBJ1-1
CDR3: CASSLLESSEAFF
DNA: TGTGCCAGCAGCTTATTGGAATCGAGTGAAGCTTTCTTT

V: TRBV6-2/TRBV6-3
size: many
D: TRBD2
J: TRBJ2-1
CDR3: CASRKGLAGGSSYNEQFF
DNA: TGTGCCAGCAGAAAGGGACTAGCGGGGGGTAGCTCCTACAATGAGCAGTTCTTC

V: TRBV6-5
size: NA
D: NA
J: TRBJ1-4
CDR3: CASRYSPAGLVLFF
DNA: TGTGCCAGCAGGTACTCTCCGGCAGGGCTGGTACTGTTTTTT

V: TRBV7-2
size: NA
D: NA
J: TRBJ2-7
CDR3: CASSLGPAELPYEQYF
DNA: TGTGCCAGCAGCTTAGGCCCGGCGGAATTACCCTACGAGCAGTACTTC

V: TRBV9
size: few
D: NA
J: TRBJ1-4
CDR3: CASSKEGGTLFF
DNA: TGTGCCAGCAGCAAAGAAGGGGGTACACTGTTTTTT

V: TRBV9
size: many
D: NA
J: TRBJ2-1
CDR3: CASSPWGGDNEQFF
DNA: TGTGCCAGCAGCCCCTGGGGAGGCGACAATGAGCAGTTCTTC

V: TRBV12-3/TRBV12-4
size: NA
D: TRBD1
J: TRBJ2-5
CDR3: CASSFGTGAKETQYF
DNA: TGTGCCAGCAGCTTTGGGACAGGGGCCAAAGAGACCCAGTACTTC

V: TRBV6-5
size: many
D: NA
J: TRBJ2-1
CDR3: CASRAGGAMKGEQFF
DNA: TGTGCCAGCAGAGCAGGAGGTGCTATGAAGGGTGAGCAGTTCTTC

V: TRBV21-1
size: NA
D: NA
J: TRBJ1-2
CDR3: CASSKLYTGNYGYTF
DNA: TGTGCCAGCAGCAAACTCTACACGGGGAACTATGGCTACACCTTC

V: TRBV19
size: NA
D: NA
J: TRBJ2-7
CDR3: CASSISSANYEQYF
DNA: TGTGCCAGTAGTATTTCATCAGCAAACTACGAGCAGTACTTC

V: TRBV3-1
size: few
D: TRBD1
J: TRBJ2-2
CDR3: CASSQVGTGSPGELFF
DNA: TGTGCCAGCAGCCAAGTTGGGACAGGGTCTCCCGGGGAGCTGTTTTTT

V: TRBV7-6
size: NA
D: NA
J: TRBJ2-1
CDR3: CASSLRYRGNEQFF
DNA: TGTGCCAGCAGCTTACGGTACCGTGGCAATGAGCAGTTCTTC

V: TRBV20-1
size: NA
D: TRBD2
J: TRBJ2-2
CDR3: CSARDGRGVDTGELFF
DNA: TGCAGTGCTAGAGATGGGCGGGGGGTCGACACCGGGGAGCTGTTTTTT

V: TRBV9
size: few
D: NA
J: TRBJ1-6
CDR3: CASSVVGGAPLHF
DNA: TGTGCCAGCAGCGTAGTGGGGGGGGCACCCCTCCACTTT

V: TRBV7-2
size: many
D: TRBD1
J: TRBJ1-6
CDR3: CASSFGTANSPLHF
DNA: TGTGCCAGCAGCTTCGGGACAGCTAATTCACCCCTCCACTTT

V: TRBV7-9
size: NA
D: TRBD1
J: TRBJ2-2
CDR3: CASTRTGITGELFF
DNA: TGTGCCAGCACCCGGACAGGGATAACCGGGGAGCTGTTTTTT

V: TRBV7-6
size: many
D: TRBD2
J: TRBJ2-3
CDR3: CASSLARRGAGDTQYF
DNA: TGTGCCAGCAGCTTAGCACGGCGGGGGGCCGGAGATACGCAGTATTTT

V: TRBV11-2
size: many
D: NA
J: TRBJ2-5
CDR3: CASSRGHQETQYF
DNA: TGTGCCAGCAGCCGGGGACACCAAGAGACCCAGTACTTC

V: TRBV4-2
size: NA
D: NA
J: TRBJ1-2
CDR3: CASSQDRKGLGYGYTF
DNA: TGTGCCAGCAGCCAAGATAGGAAGGGGCTAGGCTATGGCTACACCTTC

V: TRBV9
size: few
D: TRBD1
J: TRBJ2-1
CDR3: CASSPRTGVGRGAYNEQFF
DNA: TGTGCCAGCAGCCCCCGGACAGGGGTGGGTCGGGGGGCGTACAATGAGCAGTTCTTC

V: TRBV10-3
size: many
D: NA
J: TRBJ2-3
CDR3: CATKPGPYSDTQYF
DNA: TGTGCCACTAAACCGGGGCCGTATTCAGATACGCAGTATTTT

V: TRBV19
size: NA
D: NA
J: TRBJ1-5
CDR3: CASNDRRYSNQPQHF
DNA: TGTGCCAGTAATGACAGGCGTTATAGCAATCAGCCCCAGCATTTT

V: TRBV12-3/TRBV12-4
size: few
D: NA
J: TRBJ1-5
CDR3: CASSPGPAQPQHF
DNA: TGTGCCAGCAGCCCGGGGCCCGCTCAGCCCCAGCATTTT

V: TRBV6-5
size: NA
D: NA
J: TRBJ1-4
CDR3: CASSYSPKKLFF
DNA: TGTGCCAGCAGTTACTCCCCGAAAAAACTGTTTTTT

V: TRBV6-5
size: many
D: NA
J: TRBJ2-1
CDR3: CASSYKDSSYNEQFF
DNA: TGTGCCAGCAGTTACAAGGACAGCTCCTACAATGAGCAGTTCTTC

V: TRBV15
size: few
D: NA
J: TRBJ2-1
CDR3: CATSRDRATLFQSSYNEQFF
DNA: TGTGCCACCAGCAGAGATAGGGCGACGCTTTTCCAGAGCTCCTACAATGAGCAGTTCTTC

V: TRBV6-8
size: many
D: NA
J: TRBJ2-7
CDR3: CASSYNSSYEQYF
DNA: TGTGCCAGCAGTTACAATAGCTCCTACGAGCAGTACTTC

V: TRBV20-1
size: once
D: TRBD2
J: TRBJ2-1
CDR3: CSAPFAVLAGGQQFF
DNA: TGCAGTGCCCCTTTTGCGGTACTAGCGGGGGGGCAGCAGTTCTTC

V: TRBV7-2
size: NA
D: TRBD1
J: TRBJ2-1
CDR3: CASSLTKWGQGVGEQFF
DNA: TGTGCCAGCAGCTTAACTAAATGGGGACAGGGGGTGGGTGAGCAGTTCTTC

V: TRBV14
size: NA
D: NA
J: TRBJ2-5
CDR3: CASSQVVYGQYF
DNA: TGTGCCAGCAGCCAAGTCGTCTACGGGCAGTACTTC

V: TRBV24-1
size: few
D: NA
J: TRBJ2-2
CDR3: CATSDGTSPYTGELFF
DNA: TGTGCCACCAGTGATGGGACATCACCTTACACCGGGGAGCTGTTTTTT

V: TRBV20-1
size: NA
D: TRBD2
J: TRBJ2-1
CDR3: CSARSVAGGLGGEQFF
DNA: TGCAGTGCTAGATCGGTAGCGGGGGGGCTTGGGGGTGAGCAGTTCTTC

V: TRBV10-2
size: few
D: NA
J: TRBJ2-5
CDR3: CASSESWETQYF
DNA: TGCGCCAGCAGTGAGTCATGGGAGACCCAGTACTTC

V: TRBV6-6
size: many
D: NA
J: TRBJ2-5
CDR3: CASSYSIGGPQETQYF
DNA: TGTGCCAGCAGTTACTCGATAGGGGGTCCCCAAGAGACCCAGTACTTC

V: TRBV20-1
size: many
D: TRBD1
J: TRBJ2-1
CDR3: CSAPGGTGGNEQFF
DNA: TGCAGTGCCCCCGGTGGGACAGGGGGCAATGAGCAGTTCTTC

V: TRBV4-1
size: many
D: NA
J: TRBJ1-5
CDR3: CASSLQIAPDQPQHF
DNA: TGCGCCAGCAGCCTCCAAATAGCCCCGGATCAGCCCCAGCATTTT

V: TRBV5-5
size: NA
D: NA
J: TRBJ2-2
CDR3: CASSGWGAGELFF
DNA: TGTGCCAGCAGCGGATGGGGGGCCGGGGAGCTGTTTTTT

V: TRBV27
size: few
D: NA
J: TRBJ1-5
CDR3: CASSSTGLLWQPQHF
DNA: TGTGCCAGCAGCTCCACAGGGCTCCTTTGGCAGCCCCAGCATTTT